Following are 19 T cell receptor beta chains from one sample sequenced in a study of blood T cell repertoires in COVID-19. Produced via immunoSEQ multiplex PCR; TCRdb's table is partial and in-frame only. The sample lists some 130,000 clones; around 87% were seen once. What was sequenced was peripheral blood. The source of these receptors is a woman in her 50s who had recovered from COVID-19.

The chain combines TRBV4-2 with TRBJ1-6; D ambiguous. Germline lookup yields CDR1 LGHNA and CDR2 YNFKEQ. Trimming cost V 1 base and J 7 bases, with 11 bases left between them. The CDR3 sequence is 15 residues long. The CDR3, as DNA: TGTGCCAGCAGCCAAGTAGCAGCGACGAATTCACCCCTCCACTTT. This encodes CASSQVAATNSPLHF.

The table lists this clone with a count of one. The chain couples TRBV7-3 to TRBJ1-1, with a tentative D call TRBD1 (6 bases). V lost 2 bases to trimming and J lost 0 bases, with 16 bases between them. CDR3 length: 17 residues. Germline V CDR1 and CDR2: SGHTA, FQGTGA. The CDR3 DNA reads as TGTGCCAGCAGCTTACAATCCGGGGGGCTGATGAACACTGAAGCTTTCTTT. It encodes CASSLQSGGLMNTEAFF.

This sequence joins TRBV6-5 and TRBJ2-3; D is undetermined. The germline V gene has CDR1 MNHEY and CDR2 SVGAGI. Trimming removed 4 bases from V and 5 bases from J, with 13 bases in between. The CDR3 is made up of 14 amino acids. The CDR3 region is CASSSPGEEDTQYF. The CDR3, as DNA: TGTGCCAGCAGTTCCCCCGGAGAGGAAGATACGCAGTATTTT.

This chain joins TRBV10-3 and TRBJ2-5, with 8 bases fitting TRBD2. CDR1 is ENHRY, CDR2 SYGVKD, per germline. The CDR3 length is 14 residues. Trimming at V came to 4 bases and at J to 0 bases, leaving 1 base not matched to a gene. DNA of the CDR3: TGTGCCATCAGTGCCGGGGGGGACCAAGAGACCCAGTACTTC. It yields the protein CAISAGGDQETQYF.

This clone was detected only once. V and J are TRBV9 and TRBJ2-7; 10 nucleotides line up with TRBD2. CDR1 and CDR2 (germline): SGDLS, YYNGEE. V gave up 0 bases and J gave up 4 bases; unmatched junction bases: 10. This CDR3 has 17 residues. CDR3 protein: CASSVAGSGGASYEQYF. For the CDR3, the DNA is TGTGCCAGCAGCGTAGCGGGCAGCGGGGGGGCCAGTTACGAGCAGTACTTC.

The J gene is TRBJ1-1, the V gene TRBV18; D is unresolved. V was pared by 2 bases and J by 5 bases, with 12 bases between. The CDR3 contains 14 residues. In germline, CDR1 is KGHSH, CDR2 LQKENI. The CDR3 loop reads CASSPTGVYTEAFF. CDR3 nucleotides: TGTGCCAGCTCACCAACCGGGGTTTATACTGAAGCTTTCTTT.

This clone was observed a few times. The rearrangement uses TRBV18 and TRBJ1-1, with D possibly TRBD1 on 6 matching bases. The CDR3 length is 14 residues. V was shortened by 4 bases and J by 3 bases, with 12 bases between the two germline ends. Per the germline V gene, CDR1 is KGHSH and CDR2 is LQKENI. The CDR3 bases are TGTGCCAGCTCACTACAGGGAAGGGACACTGAAGCTTTCTTT. Encoded protein: CASSLQGRDTEAFF.

The CDR3 DNA reads TGTGCCAGCAGCCCCGACAGGGACGGTGAGCAGTTCTTC. As protein: CASSPDRDGEQFF. The V and J genes are TRBV7-3 and TRBJ2-1; 7 nucleotides align to TRBD1. This CDR3 region has 13 residues. With V trimmed by 5 bases and J by 9 bases, 7 bases remained unmatched. Germline V gives CDR1 SGHTA, CDR2 FQGTGA.

The chain has TRBV28 and TRBJ2-7; 11 nucleotides align to TRBD1. The CDR3 is made up of 14 amino acids. The germline V gene encodes CDR1 MDHEN and CDR2 SYDVKM. V trimming: 6 bases; J trimming: 7 bases; junction bases outside the gene matches: 8. The CDR3 DNA sequence: TGTGCCAGCAGCGGGAGTGGGACAGGGGGTGAGCAGTACTTC. Its protein product is CASSGSGTGGEQYF.

The chain links TRBV18 to TRBJ1-1; perhaps TRBD1 as D (6 bases). The CDR3 consists of 13 residues. Germline V gene data show CDR1 as KGHSH and CDR2 as LQKENI. V was pared by 2 bases and J by 5 bases, with 9 bases between. CDR3 sequence (DNA): TGTGCCAGCTCACCAATACAGGGAACTGAAGCTTTCTTT. It encodes CASSPIQGTEAFF. Full variable domain (missing parts from reference TRBV18 and TRBJ1-1): NAGVMQNPRHLVRRRGQEARLRCSPMKGHSHVYWYRQLPEEGLKFMVYLQKENIIDESGMPKERFSAEFPKEGPSILRIQQVVRGDSAAYFCASSPIQGTEAFFGQGTRLTVV.

This clone was seen only a few times. The chain links TRBV5-1 to TRBJ1-5; the D gene is possibly TRBD1 (6 bases). Germline CDR1 and CDR2: SGHRS and YFSETQ. This CDR3 has 15 residues. Trimming removed 0 bases at V and 6 bases at J, with 13 bases between. In DNA form, the CDR3 reads TGCGCCAGCAGCTTGGACCAGGGGAGTATTCAGCCCCAGCATTTT. Its translation is CASSLDQGSIQPQHF. Full variable domain (missing parts from reference TRBV5-1 and TRBJ1-5): KAGVTQTPRYLIKTRGQQVTLSCSPISGHRSVSWYQQTPGQGLQFLFEYFSETQRNKGNFPGRFSGRQFSNSRSEMNVSTLELGDSALYLCASSLDQGSIQPQHFGDGTRLSIL.

The chain employs TRBV19 and TRBJ2-3, with 9 positions matching TRBD1. The CDR3 has 14 residues. V lost 4 bases to trimming and J lost 5 bases; unmatched junction nucleotides: 4. The germline gives CDR1 LNHDA, CDR2 SQIVND (reference sequence). CDR3 coding DNA: TGTGCCAGTAGTAGGACAGGGGCCGGAGATACGCAGTATTTT. Its protein is CASSRTGAGDTQYF.

The rearrangement links TRBV5-3 to TRBJ2-2, with TRBD2 matching 8 bases. TRBV5-3 is known as an ORF, though its function is uncertain. V dropped 6 bases and J dropped 5; count of bases not matched to a gene: 12. The CDR3 is 16 residues long. DNA for the CDR3: TGTGCCAGAACCAGACCTTCGGGAGGGATTACCGGGGAGCTGTTTTTT. Translated: CARTRPSGGITGELFF.

The chain uses TRBV6-5 and TRBJ2-6; 7 nucleotides align to TRBD1. J lost 2 bases, V lost 8 bases, and 6 bases had no gene match. Germline CDR1 and CDR2: MNHEY and SVGAGI. The CDR3 extends over 15 amino acids. The DNA for the CDR3 is TGTGCCAGCCGACAGGGATCAACTGGGGCCAACGTCCTGACTTTC. Amino acid sequence: CASRQGSTGANVLTF.

This rearrangement joins TRBV24-1 to TRBJ2-7; D is perhaps TRBD1 (6 bases). The CDR3 runs 14 residues. The V end was cut by 12 bases, the J end by 2 bases, with 19 bases between. Germline assignment: CDR1 KGHDR and CDR2 SFDVKD. The CDR3 protein is CAALQGRLTYEQYF. The DNA of the CDR3 is TGTGCCGCACTCCAGGGGCGACTAACCTACGAGCAGTACTTC.

The genes are TRBV7-9 and TRBJ1-5, with 8 bases aligning to TRBD1. This CDR3 is 16 amino acids long. The germline V gene encodes CDR1 SEHNR and CDR2 FQNEAQ (reference sequence). The trim removed 8 bases at V and 9 bases at J, leaving 18 bases unmatched. CDR3 in amino acids: CASGDWGDRGTGPQHF. As DNA, the CDR3 is TGTGCCAGCGGGGATTGGGGCGACAGGGGCACCGGGCCCCAGCATTTT.

The gene calls are TRBV4-1 and TRBJ2-1; TRBD1 aligns across 7 bases. The ends lost 0 bases at V and 4 bases at J; junction bases unmatched: 9. The CDR3 is 17 residues long. CDR1 and CDR2 from the germline V gene are MGHRA and YSYEKL. The CDR3 coding sequence is TGCGCCAGCAGCCAAGAAGGTAGGGGGACAGTTTACAATGAGCAGTTCTTC. Protein: CASSQEGRGTVYNEQFF.

This chain connects TRBV7-9 to TRBJ1-1, with D tentatively TRBD1 (6 bases). This CDR3 region has 13 residues. The germline V gene has CDR1 SEHNR and CDR2 FQNEAQ (reference sequence). Trimming left V 4 bases short and J 3 bases short, with 9 bases between. The CDR3, as DNA: TGTGCCAGCAGCTACAGGGATTACACTGAAGCTTTCTTT. This sequence encodes CASSYRDYTEAFF.

V gene TRBV30 combines with J gene TRBJ1-2; possibly TRBD1 for D (5 bases). The CDR3 extends over 13 amino acids. Germline CDR1 reads GTSNPN; CDR2 reads SVGIG (reference sequence). V lost 3 bases and J 7 bases, leaving 15 bases between the germline ends. CDR3 coding DNA: TGTGCCTGGAGCCCGGGACTACTGGTTGGCTACACCTTC. Residues: CAWSPGLLVGYTF.